The 7 T cell receptor beta chains presented below share a single source sample, sequenced in a study of post-analysis software for immune sequencing data. Study-wide results and caveats: TRBV segments more frequent in patients than in controls numbered five and included TRBV5-6, TRBV5-1 and TRBV20-1.

Which antigens these TCRs recognize remains unknown. Prepared TCR beta cDNA libraries contained unique molecular identifiers. Using its own MiXCR run on the PCR reads, TCRdb lists one record per CDR3 protein. The table includes more than 450,000 distinct CDR3 sequences, under 40% detected once. Sequences were obtained from blood. These receptors were collected from a girl between 2 and 17 years old with multiple sclerosis.

The chain employs TRBV29-1 and TRBJ2-7; D remains unclear. Germline values: CDR1 SQVTM, CDR2 ANQGSEA. The CDR3 is 11 residues long. Between the trimmed V and J ends, which lost 4 bases and 4 bases, there was a span of 8 bases. CDR3 loop: CSVGSVYEQYF. In nucleotides, the CDR3 is TGCAGCGTTGGGTCGGTTTACGAGCAGTACTTC.

The chain has TRBV20-1 and TRBJ1-2; D may be TRBD1 (5 bases). Trimming removed 0 bases at V and 4 bases at J, with 6 bases between. Germline V gene data show CDR1 as DFQATT and CDR2 as SNEGSKA (reference sequence). The CDR3 length is 12 residues. CDR3 DNA sequence: TGCAGTGCTAGAGATGACAGCTATGGCTACACCTTC. It yields the protein CSARDDSYGYTF.

This chain links TRBV19 with TRBJ2-6; D could derive from TRBD1 or TRBD2 (5 bases each). The CDR3 runs 17 residues. The ends were cut back, 2 bases at V and 0 bases at J, with 11 bases in the middle. In germline, CDR1 is LNHDA, CDR2 SQIVND (reference sequence). The CDR3 DNA sequence: TGTGCCAGTAGTATATATGGGGGATCCTCTGGGGCCAACGTCCTGACTTTC. Translating it yields CASSIYGGSSGANVLTF.

On this clonotype: One end of the junction is discordant with germline, which a read error may explain. The chain is built from TRBV29-1 and TRBJ1-1, with TRBD1 as a possible D gene (5 bases). There are 13 residues in the CDR3. Looked up from germline, CDR1 is SQVTM and CDR2 is ANQGSEA. CDR3 loop: CSAEPQRGAEAFF. The CDR3 DNA reads as TGCAGCGCTGAACCCCAGCGGGGGGCTGAAGCTTTCTTT.

The chain has TRBV20-1 and TRBJ2-7; TRBD1 matches 9 bases. V lost 3 bases and J lost 3; bases outside the gene matches: 6. Germline V gives CDR1 DFQATT, CDR2 SNEGSKA (reference sequence). The CDR3 covers 14 residues. The CDR3 region has the DNA TGCAGTGCTAGTGGGGGACAGGGTATCTACGAGCAGTACTTC. As protein: CSASGGQGIYEQYF.

This chain uses TRBV3-1 with TRBJ1-1; D unresolved. From germline, CDR1 is LGHDT and CDR2 YNNKEL (reference sequence). V lost 0 bases and J 0 bases, leaving 2 bases between the germline ends. There are 13 residues in the CDR3. CDR3 bases: TGTGCCAGCAGCCAAGAATTGAACACTGAAGCTTTCTTT. Translated: CASSQELNTEAFF.

This clonotype was counted many times. V and J are TRBV4-1 and TRBJ2-7; D is perhaps TRBD2 (6 bases). This CDR3 comprises 13 residues. Trimming shortened V by 1 base and J by 2 bases, and 6 bases separated the two germline ends. Germline CDR1 MGHRA, CDR2 YSYEKL. The CDR3 sequence is CASSQGGAYEQYF. For the CDR3, the DNA is TGCGCCAGCAGCCAAGGGGGGGCCTACGAGCAGTACTTC.